This TCR beta chain was sequenced in a study of control samples from healthy donors and cancer patients. This CDR3 has 15 amino acids. V gave up 5 bases and J gave up 1 base, with 14 bases separating them. Germline V gene lookup returns CDR1 SGHAT and CDR2 FQNNGV. Sequenced by immunoSEQ multiplex PCR; TCRdb stores in-frame clones only, minus some. The sample holds 150,000 or so clones, about 94% seen once. The receptor was derived from a man in his forties in good health. Sequenced input: blood. V usage is TRBV11-2 and J usage is TRBJ1-2; no firm D call. The CDR3 loop reads CASSRTRADNYGYTF. Here the CDR3 DNA reads TGTGCCAGCAGCCGAACCCGGGCAGATAACTATGGCTACACCTTC.